The T cell receptor (beta chain) under discussion was sequenced for a study of blood T cell repertoires in COVID-19 (dated by TCRdb to about 2020). With regard to the full study: The collaborator samples originated in the United States, Italy and Spain and spanned the acute and convalescent phases of COVID-19. The material from the prospective study consisted of cDNA or gDNA derived from T cells, B-cell-depleted T cells, or PBMCs. Deeply sampled blood TCRbeta repertoires from subjects exposed to, actively infected with, or recovered from COVID-19 were included in the dataset. A freely available public database, intended as a resource for researchers studying the immune response to SARS-CoV-2, is where the repertoires were released. Samples were obtained from the ongoing ImmuneRACE study (first 160 participants) and from some 1,300 subjects provided by 6 global collaborators. Sample metadata almost always included a de-identified subject ID, COVID-19 status, age in years and sex. Where available, HLA class I and class II types were obtained from metadata supplied by the sample provider rather than from assay-based typing.

Here is what the overall study found, with its caveats: The amount of clinical and demographic metadata varied by source and participant and was provided uncurated.

Regarding this clone: Its recognized antigen is unknown. No per-base quality is available; no much larger clone lies one base away.

Sequences MNHNY (CDR1) and SVGAGI (CDR2) are obtained from the germline V gene (reference sequence). The V end loses 9 bases and the J end loses 8 bases, and a stretch of 11 bases separates them. Spanning cysteine to phenylalanine, the CDR3 consists of 11 amino acids. Only CDR3 DNA remains: 33 bases, in frame from the first base. Whole blood was collected in K2EDTA tubes by collaborating institutions according to the institutions' own protocols. For TCRbeta analysis, collaborators shipped samples as frozen whole blood, isolated PBMCs, or DNA extracted from either of those sample types. The immunoSEQ Assay, a bias-controlled multiplex PCR, was used to amplify TCRbeta CDR3 regions from genomic DNA. The study's own analysis went as follows. Within the assay, amplification of reference gene primers was used to estimate how many nucleated cells each sample contained. To quantify the absolute abundance of each unique TCRbeta CDR3 rearrangement, sequence reads were collapsed and filtered. For each sample, productive Simpson clonality was calculated as the square root of Simpson's diversity index over productive rearrangements. TCRdb obtained this table from immuneACCESS and retained in-frame rearrangements with V and J assigned. These tables miss some clones; where compared with another copy, unresolved V genes account for less than half of the shortfall, and the remainder is unexplained. V, J and clone size derive from that table, while D and trimming were established from the DNA sequence. This sample holds tens of thousands of clones; 90% were observed only once. The ten biggest clones cover around a sixth of the sample.

The sample comprised peripheral blood. This TCR came from a man older than 75 with acute or convalescent COVID-19. The rearrangement joined TRBV6-6 to TRBJ1-3; a tentative D match to TRBD1 spans 5 bases. The nucleotides read TGTGCCAGTCGGGTACAGGACACCATATATTTT. This translates into CASRVQDTIYF.